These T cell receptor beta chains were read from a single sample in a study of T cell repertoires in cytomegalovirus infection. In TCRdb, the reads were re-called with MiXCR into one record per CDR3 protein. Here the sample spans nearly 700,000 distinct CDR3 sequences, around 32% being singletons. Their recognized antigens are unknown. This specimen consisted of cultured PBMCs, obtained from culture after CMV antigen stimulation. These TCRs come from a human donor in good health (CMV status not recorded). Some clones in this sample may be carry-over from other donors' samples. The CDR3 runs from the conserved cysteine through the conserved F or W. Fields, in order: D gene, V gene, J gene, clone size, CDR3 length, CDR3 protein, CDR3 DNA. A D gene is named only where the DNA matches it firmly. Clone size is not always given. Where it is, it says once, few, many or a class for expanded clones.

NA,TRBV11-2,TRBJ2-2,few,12,CASQETTGELFF,TGTGCCAGCCAAGAGACGACCGGGGAGCTGTTTTTT
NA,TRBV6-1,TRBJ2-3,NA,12,CASSKQALSQYF,TGTGCCAGCAGTAAACAGGCCCTCTCGCAGTATTTT
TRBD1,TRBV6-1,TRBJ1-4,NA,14,CASSEDRDYEKLFF,TGTGCCAGCAGTGAGGACAGGGACTATGAAAAACTGTTTTTT
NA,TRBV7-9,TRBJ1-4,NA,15,CASSRAPEYNEKLFF,TGTGCCAGCAGCCGCGCCCCCGAGTACAATGAAAAACTGTTTTTT
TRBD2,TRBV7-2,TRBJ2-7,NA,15,CASSPRGGRAHEQYF,TGTGCCAGCAGCCCTAGGGGCGGGAGGGCCCACGAGCAGTACTTC
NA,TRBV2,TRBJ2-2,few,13,CASSLDLTGELFF,TGTGCCAGCAGCCTAGACCTCACCGGGGAGCTGTTTTTT
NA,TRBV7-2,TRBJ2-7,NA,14,CASSLETSPMAQYF,TGTGCCAGCAGCCTCGAGACGTCCCCGATGGCCCAGTACTTC
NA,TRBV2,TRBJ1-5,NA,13,CASSVRRDQPQHF,TGTGCCAGCAGTGTGAGGAGGGATCAGCCCCAGCATTTT
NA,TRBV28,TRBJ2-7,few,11,CVSAAGYEQYF,TGTGTCTCAGCGGCGGGGTACGAGCAGTACTTC
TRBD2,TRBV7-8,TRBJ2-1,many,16,CASRLTLAGPYNEQFF,TGTGCCAGCAGACTTACTCTAGCGGGACCTTACAATGAGCAGTTCTTC
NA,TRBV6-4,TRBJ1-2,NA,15,CASSDSAKGHYGYTF,TGTGCCAGCAGTGACTCGGCCAAAGGGCACTATGGCTACACCTTC
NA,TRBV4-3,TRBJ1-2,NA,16,CASSQDRRVQEGGYTF,TGCGCCAGCAGCCAAGATAGGAGGGTTCAGGAAGGCGGCTACACCTTC
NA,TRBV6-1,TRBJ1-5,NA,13,CASSDLQWQPQHF,TGTGCCAGCAGTGATTTGCAGTGGCAGCCCCAGCATTTT